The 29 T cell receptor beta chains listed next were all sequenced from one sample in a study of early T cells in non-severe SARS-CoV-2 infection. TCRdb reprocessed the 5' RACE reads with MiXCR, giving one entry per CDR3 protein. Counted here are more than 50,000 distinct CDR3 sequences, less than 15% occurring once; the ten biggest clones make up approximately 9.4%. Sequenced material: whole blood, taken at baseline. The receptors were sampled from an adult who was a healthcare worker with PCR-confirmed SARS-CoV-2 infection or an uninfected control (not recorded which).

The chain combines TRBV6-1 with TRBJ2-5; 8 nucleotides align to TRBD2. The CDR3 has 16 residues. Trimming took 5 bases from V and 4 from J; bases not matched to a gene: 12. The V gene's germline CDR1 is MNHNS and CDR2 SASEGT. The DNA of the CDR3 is TGTGCCAGCAGTTCCCCACGGGGGGGCCGGAGAGAGACCCAGTACTTC. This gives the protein CASSSPRGGRRETQYF.

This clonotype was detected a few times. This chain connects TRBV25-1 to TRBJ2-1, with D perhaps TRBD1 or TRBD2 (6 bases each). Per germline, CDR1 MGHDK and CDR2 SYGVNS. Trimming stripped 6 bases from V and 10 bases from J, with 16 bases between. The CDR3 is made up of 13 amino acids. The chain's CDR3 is CASRGGRGWEQFF. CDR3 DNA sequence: TGTGCCAGCAGGGGGGGCAGGGGCTGGGAGCAGTTCTTC.

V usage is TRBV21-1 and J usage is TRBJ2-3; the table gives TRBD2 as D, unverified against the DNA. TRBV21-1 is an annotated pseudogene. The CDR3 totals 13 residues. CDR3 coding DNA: TGTGCCGCTAGTCGGCGGGGGACAGATACGCAGTATTTT. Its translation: CAASRRGTDTQYF.

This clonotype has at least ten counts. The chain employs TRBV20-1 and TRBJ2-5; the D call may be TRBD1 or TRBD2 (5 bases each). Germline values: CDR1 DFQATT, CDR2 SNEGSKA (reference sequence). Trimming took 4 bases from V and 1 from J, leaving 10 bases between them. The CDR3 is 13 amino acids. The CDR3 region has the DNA TGCAGTGCTACCAGGGACGGCCAAGAGACCCAGTACTTC. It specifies CSATRDGQETQYF.

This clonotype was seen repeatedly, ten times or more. CDR3 sequence reads: CASSRWTRGEETQYF. In DNA form, the CDR3 reads TGTGCCAGCAGCCGATGGACTAGAGGGGAAGAGACCCAGTACTTC. The chain is built from TRBV7-9 and TRBJ2-5; 7 nucleotides agree with TRBD2. The V and J ends lost 5 bases and 3 bases, in that order; junction bases with no gene match: 9. Germline V lookup: CDR1 SEHNR, CDR2 FQNEAQ (reference sequence). This CDR3 is 15 amino acids long.

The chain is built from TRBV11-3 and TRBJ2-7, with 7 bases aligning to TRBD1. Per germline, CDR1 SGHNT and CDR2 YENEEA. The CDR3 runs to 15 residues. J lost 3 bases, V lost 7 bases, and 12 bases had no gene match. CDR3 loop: CASTKDRMIFYEQYF. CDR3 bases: TGTGCCAGCACCAAGGACAGGATGATTTTCTACGAGCAGTACTTC.

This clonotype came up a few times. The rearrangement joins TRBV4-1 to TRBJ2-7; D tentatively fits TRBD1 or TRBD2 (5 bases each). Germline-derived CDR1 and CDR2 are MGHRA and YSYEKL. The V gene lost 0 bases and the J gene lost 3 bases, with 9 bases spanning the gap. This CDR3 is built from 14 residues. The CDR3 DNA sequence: TGCGCCAGCAGCCAAGACAGGGCGGGCTACGAGCAGTACTTC. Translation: CASSQDRAGYEQYF.

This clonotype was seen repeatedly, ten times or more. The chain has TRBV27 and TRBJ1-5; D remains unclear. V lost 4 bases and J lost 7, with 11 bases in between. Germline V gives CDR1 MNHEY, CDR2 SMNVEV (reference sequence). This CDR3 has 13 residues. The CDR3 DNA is TGTGCCAGCAGTTCCGGGGAAGTCCAGCCCCAGCATTTT. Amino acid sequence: CASSSGEVQPQHF.

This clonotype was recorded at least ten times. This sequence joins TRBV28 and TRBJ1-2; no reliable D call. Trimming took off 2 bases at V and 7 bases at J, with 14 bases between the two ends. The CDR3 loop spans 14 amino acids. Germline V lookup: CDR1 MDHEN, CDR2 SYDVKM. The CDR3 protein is CASSLPRAAGGYTF. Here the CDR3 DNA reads TGTGCCAGCAGTTTACCCCGCGCGGCGGGTGGCTACACCTTC.

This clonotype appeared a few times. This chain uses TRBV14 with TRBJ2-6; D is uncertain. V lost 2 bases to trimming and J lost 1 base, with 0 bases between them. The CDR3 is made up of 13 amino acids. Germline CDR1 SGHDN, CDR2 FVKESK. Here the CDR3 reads CASSQSGANVLTF. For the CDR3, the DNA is TGTGCCAGCAGCCAATCTGGGGCCAACGTCCTGACTTTC.

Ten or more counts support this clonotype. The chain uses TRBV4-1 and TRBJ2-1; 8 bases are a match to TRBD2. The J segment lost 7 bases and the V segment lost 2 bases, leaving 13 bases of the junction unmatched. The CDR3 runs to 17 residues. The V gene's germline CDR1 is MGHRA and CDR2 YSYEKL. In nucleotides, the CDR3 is TGCGCCAGCAGCCAAATGGGGACCGGACGGGAGGGTAATGAGCAGTTCTTC. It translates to CASSQMGTGREGNEQFF.

The CDR3 protein is CATRGTEETQYF. CDR3 in DNA: TGTGCCACCAGGGGGACAGAAGAGACCCAGTACTTC. This chain joins TRBV24-1 and TRBJ2-5, with 7 bases lining up with TRBD1. This CDR3 has 12 amino acids. Trimming removed 7 bases from V and 3 bases from J; junction bases left unmatched: 1. Germline CDR1 KGHDR, CDR2 SFDVKD.

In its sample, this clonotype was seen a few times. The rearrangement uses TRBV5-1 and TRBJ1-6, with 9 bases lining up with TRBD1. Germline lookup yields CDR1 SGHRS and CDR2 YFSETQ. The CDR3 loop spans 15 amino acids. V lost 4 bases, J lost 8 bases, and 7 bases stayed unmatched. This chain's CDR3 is CASSRETGGHSPLHF. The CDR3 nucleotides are TGCGCCAGCAGCCGGGAGACAGGGGGACATTCACCCCTCCACTTT.

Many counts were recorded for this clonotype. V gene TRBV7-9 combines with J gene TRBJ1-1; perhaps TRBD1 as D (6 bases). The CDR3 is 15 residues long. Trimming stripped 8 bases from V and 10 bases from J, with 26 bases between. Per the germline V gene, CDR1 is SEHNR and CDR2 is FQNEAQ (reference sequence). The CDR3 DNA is TGTGCCAGCCTTCCTAGAGGACAGTCTCAAAATGGAGCTTTCTTT. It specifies CASLPRGQSQNGAFF.

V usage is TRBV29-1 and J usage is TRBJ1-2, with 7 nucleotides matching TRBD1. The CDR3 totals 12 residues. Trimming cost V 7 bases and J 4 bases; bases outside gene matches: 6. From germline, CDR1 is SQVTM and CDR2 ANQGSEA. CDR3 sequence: CSAEGQRYGYTF. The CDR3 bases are TGCAGCGCCGAGGGACAGCGCTATGGCTACACCTTC.

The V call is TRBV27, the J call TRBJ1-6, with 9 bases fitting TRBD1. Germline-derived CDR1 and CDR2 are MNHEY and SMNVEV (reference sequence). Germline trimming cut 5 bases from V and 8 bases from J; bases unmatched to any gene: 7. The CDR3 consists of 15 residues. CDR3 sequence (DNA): TGTGCCAGCAGTATGTTGACAGGGGGGTATTCACCCCTCCACTTT. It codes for CASSMLTGGYSPLHF.

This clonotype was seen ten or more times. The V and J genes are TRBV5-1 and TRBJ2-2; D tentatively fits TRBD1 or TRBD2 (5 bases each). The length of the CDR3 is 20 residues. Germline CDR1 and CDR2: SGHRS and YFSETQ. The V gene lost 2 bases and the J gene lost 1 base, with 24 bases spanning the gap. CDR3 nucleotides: TGCGCCAGCAGCTTCAAAAGGGGACCACCCGACGTCCTGAACACCGGGGAGCTGTTTTTT. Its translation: CASSFKRGPPDVLNTGELFF.

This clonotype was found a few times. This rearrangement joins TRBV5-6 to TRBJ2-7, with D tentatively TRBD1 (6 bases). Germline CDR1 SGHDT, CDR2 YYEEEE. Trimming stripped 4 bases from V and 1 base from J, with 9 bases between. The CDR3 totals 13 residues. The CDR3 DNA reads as TGTGCCAGCAGCGCAGGGGAGTCCTACGAGCAGTACTTC. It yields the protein CASSAGESYEQYF.

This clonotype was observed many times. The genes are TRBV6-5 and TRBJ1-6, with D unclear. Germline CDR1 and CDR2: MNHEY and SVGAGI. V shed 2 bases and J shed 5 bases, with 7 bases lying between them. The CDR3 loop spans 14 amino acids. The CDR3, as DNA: TGTGCCAGCAGTTACAGGCATGATAATTCACCCCTCCACTTT. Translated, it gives CASSYRHDNSPLHF.

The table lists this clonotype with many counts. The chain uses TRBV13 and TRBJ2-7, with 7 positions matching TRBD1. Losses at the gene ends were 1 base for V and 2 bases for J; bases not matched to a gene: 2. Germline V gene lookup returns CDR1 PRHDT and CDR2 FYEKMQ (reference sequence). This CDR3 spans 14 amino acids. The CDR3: CASSLVTGAYEQYF. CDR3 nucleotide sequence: TGTGCCAGCAGCTTAGTTACAGGGGCCTACGAGCAGTACTTC.

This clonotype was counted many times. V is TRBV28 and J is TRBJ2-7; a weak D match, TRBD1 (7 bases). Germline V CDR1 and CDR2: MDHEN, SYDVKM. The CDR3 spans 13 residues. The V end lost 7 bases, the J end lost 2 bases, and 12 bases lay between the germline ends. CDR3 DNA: TGTGCCAGCACCCCAGGGGGGCCCTACGAGCAGTACTTC. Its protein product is CASTPGGPYEQYF.

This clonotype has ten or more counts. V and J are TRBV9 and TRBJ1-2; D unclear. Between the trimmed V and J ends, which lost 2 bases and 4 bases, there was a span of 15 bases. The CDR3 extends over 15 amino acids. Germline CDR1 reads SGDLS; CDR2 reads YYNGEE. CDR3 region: CASSVSPKESYGYTF. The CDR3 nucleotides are TGTGCCAGCAGCGTCTCTCCAAAAGAATCCTATGGCTACACCTTC. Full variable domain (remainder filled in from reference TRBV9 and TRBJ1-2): DSGVTQTPKHLITATGQRVTLRCSPRSGDLSVYWYQQSLDQGLQFLIQYYNGEERAKGNILERFSAQQFPDLHSELNLSSLELGDSALYFCASSVSPKESYGYTFGSGTRLTVV.

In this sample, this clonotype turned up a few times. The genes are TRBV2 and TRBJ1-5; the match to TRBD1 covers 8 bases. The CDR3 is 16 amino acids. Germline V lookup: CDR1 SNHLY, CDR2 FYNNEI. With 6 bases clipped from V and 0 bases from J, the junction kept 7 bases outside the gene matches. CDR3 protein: CASRLTGVHSNQPQHF. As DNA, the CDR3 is TGTGCCAGCAGGCTGACAGGGGTCCATAGCAATCAGCCCCAGCATTTT.

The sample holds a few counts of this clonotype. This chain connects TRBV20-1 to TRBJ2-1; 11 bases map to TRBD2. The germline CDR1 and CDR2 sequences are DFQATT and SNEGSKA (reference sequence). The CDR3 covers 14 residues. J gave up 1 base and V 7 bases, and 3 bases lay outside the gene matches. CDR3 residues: CSGLAGLSYNEQFF. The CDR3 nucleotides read TGCAGTGGACTAGCGGGACTTTCCTACAATGAGCAGTTCTTC.

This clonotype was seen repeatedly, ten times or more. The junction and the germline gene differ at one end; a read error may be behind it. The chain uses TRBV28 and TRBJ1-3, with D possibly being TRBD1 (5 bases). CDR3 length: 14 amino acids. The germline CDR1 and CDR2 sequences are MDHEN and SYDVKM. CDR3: CASTTGGSENTIYF. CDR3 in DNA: TGTGCCAGCACCACAGGCGGATCTGAAAACACCATATATTTT.

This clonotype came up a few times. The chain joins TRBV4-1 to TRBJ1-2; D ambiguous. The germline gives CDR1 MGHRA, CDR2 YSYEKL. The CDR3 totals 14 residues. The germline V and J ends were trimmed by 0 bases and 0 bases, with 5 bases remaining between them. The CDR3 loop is CASSQDEPNYGYTF. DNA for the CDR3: TGCGCCAGCAGCCAAGATGAACCTAACTATGGCTACACCTTC.

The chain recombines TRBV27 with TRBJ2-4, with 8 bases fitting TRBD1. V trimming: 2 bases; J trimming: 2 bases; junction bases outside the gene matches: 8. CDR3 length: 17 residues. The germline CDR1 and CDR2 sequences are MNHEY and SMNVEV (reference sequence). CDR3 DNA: TGTGCCAGCAGTTTAACCCGGACAGGGCGATCCAAAAACATTCAGTACTTC. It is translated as CASSLTRTGRSKNIQYF.

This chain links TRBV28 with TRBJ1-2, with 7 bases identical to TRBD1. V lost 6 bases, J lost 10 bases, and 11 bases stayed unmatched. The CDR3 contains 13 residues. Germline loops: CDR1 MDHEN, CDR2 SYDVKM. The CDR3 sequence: CASSPGTDGAYTF. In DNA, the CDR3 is TGTGCCAGCAGCCCCGGGACAGACGGAGCCTACACCTTC.

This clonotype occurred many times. The CDR3 here is CASIPPGAVFAFF. CDR3 coding DNA: TGTGCCAGCATCCCCCCAGGGGCCGTTTTCGCTTTCTTT. This sequence joins TRBV21-1 and TRBJ1-1; the table's D call, TRBD1, has no DNA check behind it. TRBV21-1 is noted as a pseudogene. The CDR3 runs to 13 residues.